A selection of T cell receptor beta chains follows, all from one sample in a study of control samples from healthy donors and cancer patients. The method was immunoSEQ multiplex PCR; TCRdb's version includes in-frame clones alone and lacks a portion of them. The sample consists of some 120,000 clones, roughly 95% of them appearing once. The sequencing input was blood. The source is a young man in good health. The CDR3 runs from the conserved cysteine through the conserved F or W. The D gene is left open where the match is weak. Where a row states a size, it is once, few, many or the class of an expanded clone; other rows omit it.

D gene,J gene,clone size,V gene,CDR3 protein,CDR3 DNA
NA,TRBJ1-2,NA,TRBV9,CASSFQKEDYGYTF,TGTGCCAGCAGCTTCCAAAAGGAGGACTATGGCTACACCTTC
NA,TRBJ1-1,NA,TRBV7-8,CASSLYGRNTEAFF,TGTGCCAGCAGCTTATACGGCAGGAACACTGAAGCTTTCTTT
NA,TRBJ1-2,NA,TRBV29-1,CSVDAQGFDGYTF,TGCAGCGTTGACGCGCAGGGTTTTGATGGCTACACCTTC
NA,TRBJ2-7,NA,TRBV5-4,CASSLRSGFPYEQYF,TGTGCCAGCAGCCTCCGCAGCGGTTTCCCCTACGAGCAGTACTTC
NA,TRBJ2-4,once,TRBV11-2,CASSLELGRLYF,TGTGCCAGCAGCTTAGAATTGGGACGGTTGTACTTC
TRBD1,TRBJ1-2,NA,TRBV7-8,CASSRDRRTNYGYTF,TGTGCCAGCAGCAGGGACAGGAGAACTAACTATGGCTACACCTTC
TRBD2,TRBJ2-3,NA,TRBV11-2,CASSLRRGGADTQYF,TGTGCCAGCAGCTTACGGCGGGGGGGAGCAGATACGCAGTATTTT
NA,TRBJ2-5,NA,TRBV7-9,CASSLGTKETQYF,TGTGCCAGCAGCTTAGGGACGAAAGAGACCCAGTACTTC
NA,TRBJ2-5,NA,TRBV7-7,CASSLLSSAGETQYF,TGTGCTAGCAGCTTACTATCTAGCGCCGGGGAGACCCAGTACTTC
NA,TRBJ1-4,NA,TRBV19,CASSMNYGPGDEKLFF,TGTGCCAGTAGTATGAATTATGGGCCTGGTGATGAAAAACTGTTTTTT
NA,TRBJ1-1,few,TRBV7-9,CASSWGNTEAFF,TGTGCCAGCAGCTGGGGAAACACTGAAGCTTTCTTT
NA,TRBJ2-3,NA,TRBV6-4,CASSVTGITDTQYF,TGTGCCAGCAGTGTTACAGGGATCACAGATACGCAGTATTTT
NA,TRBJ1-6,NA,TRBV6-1,CASSERQGIFHSPLHF,TGTGCCAGCAGTGAACGTCAAGGAATTTTTCATTCACCCCTCCACTTT
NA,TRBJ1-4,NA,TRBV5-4,CASSLGDENPGRSEKLFF,TGTGCCAGCAGCTTGGGTGACGAGAACCCGGGGAGGAGTGAAAAACTGTTTTTT
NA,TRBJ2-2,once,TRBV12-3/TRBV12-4,CASTSAGELFF,TGTGCCAGCACCTCGGCCGGGGAGCTGTTTTTT
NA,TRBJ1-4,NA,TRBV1,CTSSQKPTRDHEKLFF,TGCACCAGCAGCCAAAAGCCGACCCGGGATCATGAAAAACTGTTTTTT
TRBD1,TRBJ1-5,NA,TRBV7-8,CASSPDRDNQPQHF,TGTGCCAGCAGCCCGGACAGGGACAATCAGCCCCAGCATTTT
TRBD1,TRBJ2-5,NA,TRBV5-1,CASSNPGQGQETQYF,TGCGCCAGCAGCAATCCGGGACAGGGCCAAGAGACCCAGTACTTC
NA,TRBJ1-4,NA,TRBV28,CASSGGGGTNEKLFF,TGTGCCAGCAGCGGAGGCGGGGGAACTAATGAAAAACTGTTTTTT
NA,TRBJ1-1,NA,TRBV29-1,CSVGGVMNTEAFF,TGCAGCGTTGGTGGGGTGATGAACACTGAAGCTTTCTTT
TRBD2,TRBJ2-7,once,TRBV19,CASSQTASGGPSYEQYF,TGTGCCAGTAGCCAGACGGCTAGCGGGGGGCCATCCTACGAGCAGTACTTC
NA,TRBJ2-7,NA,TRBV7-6,CASSVPGSYEQYF,TGTGCCAGCAGCGTCCCAGGGTCGTACGAGCAGTACTTC
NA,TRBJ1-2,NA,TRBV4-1,CASSHAPDRSGYGYTF,TGCGCCAGCAGCCACGCCCCTGACAGGAGCGGTTATGGCTACACCTTC
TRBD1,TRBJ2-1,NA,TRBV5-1,CASSLGQAYNEQFF,TGCGCCAGCAGTCTAGGACAGGCCTACAATGAGCAGTTCTTC
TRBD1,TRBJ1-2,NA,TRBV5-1,CASSPETGDYGYTF,TGCGCCAGCAGCCCCGAAACAGGGGACTATGGCTACACCTTC
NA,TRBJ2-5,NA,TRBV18,CASSPPLQTQYF,TGTGCCAGCTCACCACCGCTGCAGACCCAGTACTTC
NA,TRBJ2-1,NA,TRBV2,CASMRRLSNNEQFF,TGTGCCAGCATGAGGAGGTTGTCGAACAATGAGCAGTTCTTC
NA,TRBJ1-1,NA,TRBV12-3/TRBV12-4,CASSTTLFAEAFF,TGTGCCAGCAGCACAACCCTGTTTGCTGAAGCTTTCTTT
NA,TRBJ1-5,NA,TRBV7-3,CASSLNGDQPQHF,TGTGCCAGCAGCTTAAACGGGGACCAGCCCCAGCATTTT
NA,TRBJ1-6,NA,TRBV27,CASSYGGAGSPLHF,TGTGCCAGCAGTTACGGGGGAGCGGGTTCACCCCTCCACTTT
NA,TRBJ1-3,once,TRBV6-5,CASSSDRFSGNTIYF,TGTGCCAGCAGTTCCGACAGGTTCTCTGGAAACACCATATATTTT
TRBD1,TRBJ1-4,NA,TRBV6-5,CASSKGQVKGKLFF,TGTGCCAGCAGTAAGGGACAGGTGAAGGGAAAACTGTTTTTT
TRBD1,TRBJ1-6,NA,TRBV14,CASSRGTDNSPLHF,TGTGCCAGCAGCCGTGGGACAGATAATTCACCCCTCCACTTT
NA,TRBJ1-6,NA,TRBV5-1,CASSLAVATGNSPLHF,TGCGCCAGCAGCTTGGCCGTCGCCACGGGGAATTCACCCCTCCACTTT
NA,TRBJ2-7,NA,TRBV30,CAWSVAGSTYEQYF,TGTGCCTGGAGTGTAGCCGGCAGCACCTACGAGCAGTACTTC
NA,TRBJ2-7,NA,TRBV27,CASSHGTDSYEQYF,TGTGCCAGCAGTCACGGGACGGATTCCTACGAGCAGTACTTC
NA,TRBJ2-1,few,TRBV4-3,CASSFKEGLEQFF,TGCGCCAGCAGCTTTAAGGAGGGTTTGGAGCAGTTCTTC
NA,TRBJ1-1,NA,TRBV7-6,CASSLAGGPNTEAFF,TGTGCCAGCAGCTTAGCAGGGGGGCCGAACACTGAAGCTTTCTTT
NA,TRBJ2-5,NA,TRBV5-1,CASSLGQVFQETQYF,TGCGCCAGCAGCTTGGGACAGGTTTTCCAAGAGACCCAGTACTTC
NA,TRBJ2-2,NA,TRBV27,CASSFYAGGELFF,TGTGCCAGCAGTTTTTATGCGGGCGGGGAGCTGTTTTTT
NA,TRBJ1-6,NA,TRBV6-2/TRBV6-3,CASSKGNSPLHF,TGTGCCAGCAGCAAGGGGAATTCACCCCTCCACTTT
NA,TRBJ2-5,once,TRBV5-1,CASSTGQLQETQYF,TGCGCCAGCTCCACGGGGCAGCTCCAAGAGACCCAGTACTTC
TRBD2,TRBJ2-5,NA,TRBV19,CASRGGGAGETQYF,TGTGCCAGTAGAGGCGGGGGGGCCGGAGAGACCCAGTACTTC
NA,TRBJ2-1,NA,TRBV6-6,CASREVSSYNEQFF,TGTGCCAGCAGAGAAGTCAGCTCCTACAATGAGCAGTTCTTC
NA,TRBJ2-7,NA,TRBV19,CASSIDHGGPSLYEQYF,TGTGCCAGTAGTATAGATCACGGGGGGCCGAGCCTCTACGAGCAGTACTTC
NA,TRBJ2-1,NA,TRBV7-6,CASSTYSGRSYNEQFF,TGTGCCAGCAGTACATATTCAGGGAGGTCCTACAATGAGCAGTTCTTC
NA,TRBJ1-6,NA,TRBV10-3,CAISGNNSPLHF,TGTGCCATCAGTGGGAATAATTCACCCCTCCACTTT
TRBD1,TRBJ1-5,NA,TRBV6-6,CASSYWGQGEQPQHF,TGTGCCAGCAGTTACTGGGGACAGGGCGAACAGCCCCAGCATTTT
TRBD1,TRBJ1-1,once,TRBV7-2,CASQIGTGNTEAFF,TGTGCCAGCCAAATAGGGACAGGGAACACTGAAGCTTTCTTT
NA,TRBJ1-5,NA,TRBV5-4,CASSLDGGNSNQPQHF,TGTGCCAGCAGCTTGGACGGAGGTAATAGCAATCAGCCCCAGCATTTT
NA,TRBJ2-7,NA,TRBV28,CASSLLSIGGEQYF,TGTGCCAGCAGTTTATTATCCATCGGAGGCGAGCAGTACTTC